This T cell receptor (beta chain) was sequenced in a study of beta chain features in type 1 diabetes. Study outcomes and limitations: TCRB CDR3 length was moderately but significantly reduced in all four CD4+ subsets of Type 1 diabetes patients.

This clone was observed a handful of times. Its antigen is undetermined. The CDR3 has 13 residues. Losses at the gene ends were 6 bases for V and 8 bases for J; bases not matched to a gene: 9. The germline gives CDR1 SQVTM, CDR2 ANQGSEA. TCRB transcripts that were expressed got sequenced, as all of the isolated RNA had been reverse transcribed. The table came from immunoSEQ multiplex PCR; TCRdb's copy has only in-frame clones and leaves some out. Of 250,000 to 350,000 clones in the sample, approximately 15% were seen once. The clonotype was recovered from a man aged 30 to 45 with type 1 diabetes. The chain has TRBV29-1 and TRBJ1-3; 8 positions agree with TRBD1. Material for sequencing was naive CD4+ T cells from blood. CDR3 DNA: TGCAGCGTCGGTGACAGGGGTGGGGACACCATATATTTT. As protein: CSVGDRGGDTIYF.